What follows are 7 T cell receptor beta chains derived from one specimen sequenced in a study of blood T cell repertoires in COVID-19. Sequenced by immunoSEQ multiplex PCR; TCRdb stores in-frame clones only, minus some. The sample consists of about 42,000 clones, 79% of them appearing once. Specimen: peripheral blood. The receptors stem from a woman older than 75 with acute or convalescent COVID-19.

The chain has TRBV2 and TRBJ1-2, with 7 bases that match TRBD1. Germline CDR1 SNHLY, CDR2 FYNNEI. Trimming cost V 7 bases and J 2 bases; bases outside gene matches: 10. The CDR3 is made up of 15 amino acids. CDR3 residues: CASTGGQGRNYGYTF. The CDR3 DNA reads TGTGCCAGCACAGGGGGGCAGGGGCGAAACTATGGCTACACCTTC. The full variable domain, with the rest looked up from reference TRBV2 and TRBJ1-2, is EPEVTQTPSHQVTQMGQEVILRCVPISNHLYFYWYRQILGQKVEFLVSFYNNEISEKSEIFDDQFSVERPDGSNFTLKIRSTKLEDSAMYFCASTGGQGRNYGYTFGSGTRLTVV.

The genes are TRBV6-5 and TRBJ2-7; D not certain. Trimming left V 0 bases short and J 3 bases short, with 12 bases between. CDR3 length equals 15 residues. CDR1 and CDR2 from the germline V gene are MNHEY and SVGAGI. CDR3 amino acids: CASSYSKLPGYEQYF. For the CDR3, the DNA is TGTGCCAGCAGTTACTCGAAACTCCCGGGCTACGAGCAGTACTTC.

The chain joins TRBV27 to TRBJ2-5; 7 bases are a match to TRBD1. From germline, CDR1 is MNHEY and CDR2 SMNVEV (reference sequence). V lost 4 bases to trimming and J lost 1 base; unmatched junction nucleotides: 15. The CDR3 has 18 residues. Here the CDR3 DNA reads TGTGCCAGCAGTTCCTTTATCCCTCGACAGGGCGGCCAAGAGACCCAGTACTTC. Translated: CASSSFIPRQGGQETQYF.

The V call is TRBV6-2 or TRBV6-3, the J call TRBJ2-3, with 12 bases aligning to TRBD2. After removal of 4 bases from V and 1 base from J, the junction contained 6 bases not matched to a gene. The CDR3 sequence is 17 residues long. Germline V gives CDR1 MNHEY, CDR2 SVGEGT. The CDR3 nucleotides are TGTGCCAGCAGTTCTTCCTGGACTAGCGGGGGCACAGATACGCAGTATTTT. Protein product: CASSSSWTSGGTDTQYF.

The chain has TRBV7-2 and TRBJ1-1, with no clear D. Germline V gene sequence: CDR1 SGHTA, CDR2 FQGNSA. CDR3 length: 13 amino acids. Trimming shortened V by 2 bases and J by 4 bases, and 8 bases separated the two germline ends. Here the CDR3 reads CASSLSGGTEAFF. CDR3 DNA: TGTGCCAGCAGCTTAAGTGGCGGCACTGAAGCTTTCTTT. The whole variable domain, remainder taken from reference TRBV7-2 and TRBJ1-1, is GAGVSQSPSNKVTEKGKDVELRCDPISGHTALYWYRQSLGQGLEFLIYFQGNSAPDKSGLPSDRFSAERTGGSVSTLTIQRTQQEDSAVYLCASSLSGGTEAFFGQGTRLTVV.

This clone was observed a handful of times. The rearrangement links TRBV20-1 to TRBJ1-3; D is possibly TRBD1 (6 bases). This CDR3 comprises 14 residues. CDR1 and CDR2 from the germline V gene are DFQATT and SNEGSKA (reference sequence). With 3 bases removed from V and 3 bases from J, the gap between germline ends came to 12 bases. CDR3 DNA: TGCAGTGCTAGTGGGGGACAAAATGGAAACACCATATATTTT. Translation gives CSASGGQNGNTIYF.

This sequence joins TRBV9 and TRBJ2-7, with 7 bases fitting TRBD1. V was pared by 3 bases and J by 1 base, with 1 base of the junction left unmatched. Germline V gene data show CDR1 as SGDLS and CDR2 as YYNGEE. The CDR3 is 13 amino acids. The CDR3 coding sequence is TGTGCCAGCAGCGCGGGACAGTCCTACGAGCAGTACTTC. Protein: CASSAGQSYEQYF.